This TCR beta chain was documented in a study of cytomegalovirus exposure and HLA in healthy donors. On the study more broadly: Out of 150 million to 200 million T cells, an earlier analysis found fewer than 140 million unique TCR beta sequences in total.

This CDR3 comprises 14 residues. The germline V and J ends were trimmed by 4 bases and 5 bases, with 15 bases remaining between them. CDR1 SGDLS and CDR2 YYNGEE come from the germline V gene. Broader study findings: Most TCRs appeared rarely, but some public TCRs recurred in many donors.

With 60 Vbeta and 13 Jbeta primers, the PCR was carried out. Clones were read by immunoSEQ multiplex PCR, and TCRdb kept only the in-frame ones, dropping some. The repertoire includes some 250,000 clones, about 80% of them detected once, and less than 9% sits in the top ten. Only one count was recorded for this clone. Antigen: not known. The clonotype was recovered from a woman in her sixties or seventies in good health and CMV-seropositive. The chain has TRBV9 and TRBJ1-1; a weak D match, TRBD1 (5 bases). Sequencing input: PBMCs. This chain's CDR3 is CASSPPGRVTEAFF. The CDR3 nucleotides are TGTGCCAGCAGCCCCCCCGGCAGGGTTACTGAAGCTTTCTTT.